The entry that follows covers one TCR beta chain sequence. This sample is part of a study of blood T cell repertoires in COVID-19. This CDR3 comprises 13 residues. After removal of 9 bases from V and 3 bases from J, the junction contained 7 bases not matched to a gene. Germline values: CDR1 SGHDT, CDR2 YYEEEE. Per the authors' pipeline: Researchers report that nucleated cell counts were estimated from reference gene primer amplification. Repertoires were generated with immunoSEQ multiplex PCR, while TCRdb's copy carries only in-frame clones and drops some. D and trimming were read from the DNA, whereas the V and J calls and clone size are those reported in that table. This sample has about 180,000 clones; less than 85% occur once, and the top ten carry 6.5% to 8.5%.

The chain carries TRBV5-6 and TRBJ2-7; 9 bases are a match to TRBD1. The receptor was isolated from a human donor in a cohort sampled during active COVID-19. Sample: peripheral blood. The CDR3 DNA sequence: TGTGCCACCGGACAGGGGCCCGTCTACGAGCAGTACTTC. Translated: CATGQGPVYEQYF.